The entry below gives a single TCR beta chain sequence along with its context. Its matching antigen is unknown. The CDR3 totals 17 residues. Germline V gene sequence: CDR1 SEHNR, CDR2 FQNEAQ (reference sequence). The ends lost 3 bases at V and 4 bases at J; junction bases unmatched: 11. PCR used 60 Vbeta primers and 13 Jbeta primers. The protocol was immunoSEQ multiplex PCR, while the TCRdb copy is restricted to in-frame clones and leaves out a portion. Among over 150,000 clones, approximately 80% were seen once, and the ten largest hold approximately 2.9%. This specimen comes from a study of cytomegalovirus exposure and HLA in healthy donors. For the study at large: An analysis done earlier identified approximately 120 million unique TCR beta sequences from 200 million or so T cells. When 350 to 500 donors were genotyped, more than 70% of them were found to fall in the Caucasian-associated ancestry cluster.

Study results and caveats: Rates of TCR association differed by HLA locus in a later analysis, with DRB1 highest and HLA-C lowest. CMV antigen specificity was confirmed in vitro for a few CMV-associated chains.

The chain combines TRBV7-9 with TRBJ1-2; 10 bases are shared with TRBD1. The sequence was collected from a woman aged 40 to 55 in good health and CMV-seropositive. The sample taken for sequencing was PBMCs. Here the CDR3 reads CASSLGRTGGNLYGYTF. The CDR3 bases are TGTGCCAGCAGCTTGGGCCGGACAGGGGGGAACCTCTATGGCTACACCTTC.